The 22 T cell receptor beta chains below all came from one sample that was sequenced in a study of cytomegalovirus exposure and HLA in healthy donors. Researchers ran the PCR with 60 Vbeta and 13 Jbeta primers. Method: immunoSEQ multiplex PCR; TCRdb's copy keeps in-frame clones and lacks some. The repertoire holds around 190,000 clones, with around 67% as singletons. The sequencing input was PBMCs. The receptors originated from a woman in her thirties in good health and CMV-seropositive.

The chain couples TRBV6-5 to TRBJ2-7, with D possibly TRBD1 on 6 matching bases. The CDR3 consists of 14 residues. The V gene lost 3 bases and the J gene lost 2 bases, with 11 bases spanning the gap. Per germline, CDR1 MNHEY and CDR2 SVGAGI. The CDR3 DNA sequence: TGTGCCAGCAGTTATCTACAGGGAACCTACGAGCAGTACTTC. This gives the protein CASSYLQGTYEQYF.

This chain joins TRBV7-2 and TRBJ2-1; no clear D gene. The CDR3 length is 13 residues. Germline CDR1 is SGHTA and CDR2 is FQGNSA. Deletions cut 0 bases from V and 7 bases from J, with 7 bases between. CDR3 sequence: CASSLALRNEQFF. The CDR3 coding sequence is TGTGCCAGCAGCTTAGCCCTGAGGAATGAGCAGTTCTTC.

The chain is built from TRBV5-4 and TRBJ2-7, with TRBD2 matching over 8 bases. V was clipped by 4 bases and J by 2 bases; unmatched bases: 8. The germline V gene encodes CDR1 SGHNT and CDR2 YYREEE (reference sequence). CDR3 length: 15 residues. CDR3 coding DNA: TGTGCCAGCAGCGGCGGCCTAGCGGGTACCTACGAGCAGTACTTC. Translation: CASSGGLAGTYEQYF.

J is TRBJ1-5 and V is TRBV28, with a possible D match to TRBD1 (5 bases). This CDR3 is built from 15 residues. Trimming pared 1 base from V and 4 bases from J, leaving 11 bases between. CDR1 is MDHEN, CDR2 SYDVKM, per germline. The CDR3, as DNA: TGTGCCAGCAGTTTATCGGGGGGGGGTAATCAGCCCCAGCATTTT. This translates into CASSLSGGGNQPQHF.

This chain connects TRBV6-4 to TRBJ2-1; D is possibly TRBD2 (6 bases). CDR3 length: 18 residues. The germline V gene has CDR1 MRHNA and CDR2 SNTAGT. V was trimmed by 0 bases and J by 0 bases, leaving 15 bases between them. The CDR3 reads CASSDSVRRGSSYNEQFF. The DNA for the CDR3 is TGTGCCAGCAGTGACTCTGTCCGGCGGGGTAGCTCCTACAATGAGCAGTTCTTC.

The chain is built from TRBV7-8 and TRBJ2-7, with 12 bases fitting TRBD2. Germline CDR1 SGHVS, CDR2 FQNEAQ. Unmatched junction bases numbered 12, after V lost 3 bases and J lost 3 bases. This CDR3 region has 18 residues. The CDR3 nucleotides are TGTGCCAGCAGCTTGGGTGCTCTAGCGGGAGGGCGCCACTACGAGCAGTACTTC. Protein: CASSLGALAGGRHYEQYF.

This clone has a single count. This chain connects TRBV6-5 to TRBJ1-1; a possible D gene is TRBD1 (6 bases). V was pared by 0 bases and J by 11 bases, with 10 bases between. Germline CDR1 and CDR2: MNHEY and SVGAGI. This CDR3 comprises 12 residues. CDR3 amino acids: CASSYSKGEAFF. As DNA, the CDR3 is TGTGCCAGCAGTTACTCGAAGGGGGAGGCTTTCTTT.

This clone was counted between two and nine times. V usage is TRBV7-9 and J usage is TRBJ2-1, with D perhaps TRBD1 (5 bases). Germline V gene sequence: CDR1 SEHNR, CDR2 FQNEAQ (reference sequence). The CDR3 contains 15 residues. Trimming took off 1 base at V and 7 bases at J, with 14 bases between the two ends. The CDR3 DNA reads TGTGCCAGCAGCTTAGGGCAGGGTGGTAGGAATGAGCAGTTCTTC. It translates to CASSLGQGGRNEQFF. The complete variable domain, with remaining parts taken from reference TRBV7-9 and TRBJ2-1, reads DTGVSQNPRHKITKRGQNVTFRCDPISEHNRLYWYRQTLGQGPEFLTYFQNEAQLEKSRLLSDRFSAERPKGSFSTLEIQRTEQGDSAMYLCASSLGQGGRNEQFFGPGTRLTVL.

As DNA, the CDR3 is TGTGCCAGCACTGGGACTTCGTCTAGCACAGATACGCAGTATTTT. Translation gives CASTGTSSSTDTQYF. The chain recombines TRBV2 with TRBJ2-3; perhaps TRBD2 as D (6 bases). The V end lost 7 bases, the J end lost 0 bases, and 14 bases lay between the germline ends. The CDR3 runs 15 residues. Germline V lookup: CDR1 SNHLY, CDR2 FYNNEI.

This sequence joins TRBV6-5 and TRBJ2-3; D gene ambiguous. Trimming took off 5 bases at V and 2 bases at J, with 11 bases between the two ends. The CDR3 is 14 residues long. Germline-derived CDR1 and CDR2 are MNHEY and SVGAGI. As DNA, the CDR3 is TGTGCCAGCAGTCCGTGGGCCGACACAGATACGCAGTATTTT. Its translation is CASSPWADTDTQYF.

The rearrangement links TRBV5-4 to TRBJ1-3; weak D call: TRBD1 (6 bases). The CDR3 sequence is 14 residues long. The V gene lost 0 bases and the J gene lost 4 bases, with 8 bases spanning the gap. CDR1 is SGHNT, CDR2 YYREEE, per germline (reference sequence). The CDR3: CASSLDRAGNTIYF. CDR3 in DNA: TGTGCCAGCAGCTTGGACAGGGCAGGAAACACCATATATTTT.

The CDR3 sequence: CASSLDKTHYNEQFF. In DNA form, the CDR3 reads TGTGCCAGCAGCTTGGATAAAACACACTACAATGAGCAGTTCTTC. The J gene is TRBJ2-1, the V gene TRBV5-6; the D is unclear. CDR3 length: 15 amino acids. Trimming cost V 0 bases and J 3 bases, with 10 bases left between them. From germline, CDR1 is SGHDT and CDR2 YYEEEE. Full variable domain (rest looked up from reference TRBV5-6 and TRBJ2-1): DAGVTQSPTHLIKTRGQQVTLRCSPKSGHDTVSWYQQALGQGPQFIFQYYEEEERQRGNFPDRFSGHQFPNYSSELNVNALLLGDSALYLCASSLDKTHYNEQFFGPGTRLTVL.

J is TRBJ1-5 and V is TRBV5-5, with 8 bases matching TRBD1. The germline gives CDR1 SGHKS, CDR2 YYEKEE (reference sequence). The length of the CDR3 is 14 residues. The V gene end was trimmed by 0 bases and the J gene end by 6 bases; junction bases not matched to a gene: 2. The CDR3, as DNA: TGTGCCAGCAGCTTGGCCACAGGGGGTCAGCCCCAGCATTTT. Encoded protein: CASSLATGGQPQHF.

V gene TRBV2 combines with J gene TRBJ1-2; D unclear. With 3 bases removed from V and 6 bases from J, the gap between germline ends came to 14 bases. Germline values: CDR1 SNHLY, CDR2 FYNNEI. This CDR3 has 14 residues. DNA of the CDR3: TGTGCCAGCAGTGAGCGGGTCTCCCCCGATGGCTACACCTTC. Protein: CASSERVSPDGYTF.

The chain has TRBV18 and TRBJ1-4; 7 positions agree with TRBD1. J was trimmed by 5 bases and V by 2 bases; bases with no gene match: 8. Germline values: CDR1 KGHSH, CDR2 LQKENI. The CDR3 extends over 16 amino acids. The CDR3 protein is CASSPTPTGLNEKLFF. In nucleotides, the CDR3 is TGTGCCAGCTCACCAACCCCGACAGGGCTGAATGAAAAACTGTTTTTT.

The chain joins TRBV7-9 to TRBJ2-2; TRBD2 matches at 11 bases. V lost 5 bases to trimming and J lost 2 bases; unmatched junction nucleotides: 7. CDR3 length: 17 amino acids. CDR1 is SEHNR, CDR2 FQNEAQ, per germline (reference sequence). DNA for the CDR3: TGTGCCAGCAGCCCCGGACTAGCGGGCCATAACACCGGGGAGCTGTTTTTT. Translating gives CASSPGLAGHNTGELFF. Using reference TRBV7-9 and TRBJ2-2 for the parts outside the CDR3, the full variable domain is DTGVSQNPRHKITKRGQNVTFRCDPISEHNRLYWYRQTLGQGPEFLTYFQNEAQLEKSRLLSDRFSAERPKGSFSTLEIQRTEQGDSAMYLCASSPGLAGHNTGELFFGEGSRLTVL.

The chain joins TRBV25-1 to TRBJ2-5, with 8 bases matching TRBD2. Unmatched junction bases numbered 5, after V lost 4 bases and J lost 4 bases. This CDR3 has 14 amino acids. Per germline, CDR1 MGHDK and CDR2 SYGVNS. CDR3 nucleotides: TGTGCCAGCAGTGCCCCGACTAGCGCAGAGACCCAGTACTTC. Protein sequence: CASSAPTSAETQYF.

The V and J genes are TRBV7-9 and TRBJ1-2; D might be TRBD1 (6 bases). V was cut by 0 bases and J by 2 bases, with 7 bases left in between. CDR1 SEHNR and CDR2 FQNEAQ come from the germline V gene (reference sequence). The CDR3 has 14 residues. The chain's CDR3 is CASSLAGQNYGYTF. Written as DNA, the CDR3 is TGTGCCAGCAGCTTAGCCGGACAGAACTATGGCTACACCTTC.

The rearrangement joins TRBV7-7 to TRBJ2-1, with unresolved D. The CDR3 is 15 amino acids. CDR1 and CDR2 (germline): SSHAT, FNYEAQ (reference sequence). Trimming took 1 base from V and 8 from J, leaving 15 bases between them. CDR3 amino acids: CASSLGFQLRDEQFF. The DNA for the CDR3 is TGTGCCAGCAGCTTAGGTTTCCAATTACGGGATGAGCAGTTCTTC.

The rearrangement joins TRBV13 to TRBJ2-7; the D is unclear. This CDR3 is built from 14 residues. Germline CDR1 is PRHDT and CDR2 is FYEKMQ (reference sequence). Deletions cut 0 bases from V and 0 bases from J, with 6 bases between. The CDR3 reads CASSLGGGSYEQYF. The DNA for the CDR3 is TGTGCCAGCAGCTTAGGAGGCGGCTCCTACGAGCAGTACTTC.

The rearrangement uses TRBV20-1 and TRBJ1-4, with no clear D. V lost 6 bases and J lost 6, with 5 bases in between. Germline CDR1 DFQATT, CDR2 SNEGSKA (reference sequence). The CDR3 is 10 residues long. As DNA, the CDR3 is TGCAGTGCCTCCGATGAAAAACTGTTTTTT. Translation: CSASDEKLFF.

This clone was detected only once. The chain links TRBV29-1 to TRBJ2-6, with 7 bases that match TRBD1. The CDR3 extends over 16 amino acids. The V and J ends lost 3 bases and 0 bases, in that order; junction bases with no gene match: 5. Germline V CDR1 and CDR2: SQVTM, ANQGSEA. The CDR3 bases are TGCAGCGTTGACGACAGGGACAGCTCTGGGGCCAACGTCCTGACTTTC. It translates to CSVDDRDSSGANVLTF.